The 12 T cell receptor beta chains listed next were all sequenced from one sample in a study of cytomegalovirus exposure and HLA in healthy donors. Use of 60 Vbeta and 13 Jbeta primers characterized the PCR. The table came from immunoSEQ multiplex PCR; TCRdb's copy has only in-frame clones and leaves some out. The sample has more than 80,000 clones, about four fifths seen once. Sequencing was performed on PBMCs. The receptors originated from a female donor in good health and CMV-seropositive.

The chain employs TRBV6-4 and TRBJ1-1, with D hard to call. This CDR3 has 14 amino acids. The germline V gene has CDR1 MRHNA and CDR2 SNTAGT. Trimming stripped 6 bases from V and 0 bases from J, with 11 bases between. The CDR3 spells CASRQLGMNTEAFF. The CDR3 bases are TGTGCCAGCAGGCAGCTAGGTATGAACACTGAAGCTTTCTTT.

The V gene is TRBV6-6, the J gene TRBJ2-7; possibly TRBD2 for D (5 bases). Germline values: CDR1 MNHNY, CDR2 SVGAGI (reference sequence). Trimming shortened V by 0 bases and J by 3 bases, and 12 bases separated the two germline ends. CDR3 length: 15 residues. CDR3: CASSYSRADFYEQYF. Here the CDR3 DNA reads TGTGCCAGCAGTTACTCACGGGCGGACTTCTACGAGCAGTACTTC.

The chain joins TRBV30 to TRBJ1-5; 8 nucleotides agree with TRBD1. Germline V CDR1 and CDR2: GTSNPN, SVGIG (reference sequence). V shed 3 bases, J shed 7 bases, and the junction held 23 bases outside the gene matches. The CDR3 is 19 residues long. In nucleotides, the CDR3 is TGTGCCTGGAGCTCTCCCCATCCGGCGACAGGGGTTTCCCTACAGCCCCAGCATTTT. Residues: CAWSSPHPATGVSLQPQHF. Full variable domain (outside the CDR3, taken from reference TRBV30 and TRBJ1-5): SQTIHQWPATLVQPVGSPLSLECTVEGTSNPNLYWYRQAAGRGLQLLFYSVGIGQISSEVPQNLSASRPQDRQFILSSKKLLLSDSGFYLCAWSSPHPATGVSLQPQHFGDGTRLSIL.

This rearrangement joins TRBV28 to TRBJ1-2, with D hard to call. This CDR3 region has 12 residues. Germline-derived CDR1 and CDR2 are MDHEN and SYDVKM. Trimming pared 7 bases from V and 7 bases from J, leaving 13 bases between. The CDR3 loop is CASTPPSGGYTF. CDR3 bases: TGTGCCAGCACCCCACCTTCAGGTGGCTACACCTTC.

This chain links TRBV29-1 with TRBJ1-1; D is uncertain. Between the trimmed V and J ends, which lost 2 bases and 2 bases, there was a span of 12 bases. The germline V gene has CDR1 SQVTM and CDR2 ANQGSEA. The CDR3 length is 14 residues. This CDR3 is CSVELLLPNTEAFF. The CDR3 coding sequence is TGCAGCGTTGAATTACTGCTACCTAACACTGAAGCTTTCTTT.

The V gene is TRBV14, the J gene TRBJ2-2, with D tentatively TRBD1 (6 bases). Trimming pared 1 base from V and 4 bases from J, leaving 19 bases between. The CDR3 is 18 amino acids. From germline, CDR1 is SGHDN and CDR2 FVKESK. CDR3 region: CASSQALGTRGTTGELFF. Here the CDR3 DNA reads TGTGCCAGCAGCCAAGCTCTTGGGACAAGGGGGACCACCGGGGAGCTGTTTTTT.

The chain combines TRBV29-1 with TRBJ1-1; a weak D match, TRBD1 (6 bases). Germline V lookup: CDR1 SQVTM, CDR2 ANQGSEA. V lost 5 bases, J lost 8 bases, and 12 bases lay in between. CDR3 size: 11 residues. Here the CDR3 reads CSVQTGQEAFF. The DNA for the CDR3 is TGCAGCGTTCAAACCGGACAGGAAGCTTTCTTT. Complete variable domain (other parts from reference TRBV29-1 and TRBJ1-1): SAVISQKPSRDICQRGTSLTIQCQVDSQVTMMFWYRQQPGQSLTLIATANQGSEATYESGFVIDKFPISRPNLTFSTLTVSNMSPEDSSIYLCSVQTGQEAFFGQGTRLTVV.

The rearrangement links TRBV7-2 to TRBJ2-2, with D perhaps TRBD2 (6 bases). CDR3 length equals 14 residues. Germline V gene sequence: CDR1 SGHTA, CDR2 FQGNSA. The V end was cut by 3 bases, the J end by 8 bases, with 13 bases between. This CDR3 is CASSFEPLAGELFF. The CDR3 nucleotides are TGTGCCAGCAGCTTTGAGCCTCTAGCGGGGGAGCTGTTTTTT. Together with reference TRBV7-2 and TRBJ2-2, the CDR3 gives the full variable domain: GAGVSQSPSNKVTEKGKDVELRCDPISGHTALYWYRQSLGQGLEFLIYFQGNSAPDKSGLPSDRFSAERTGGSVSTLTIQRTQQEDSAVYLCASSFEPLAGELFFGEGSRLTVL.

The chain carries TRBV30 and TRBJ2-7; 10 bases line up with TRBD2. V lost 3 bases to trimming and J lost 4 bases; unmatched junction nucleotides: 9. The V gene's germline CDR1 is GTSNPN and CDR2 SVGIG (reference sequence). The CDR3 has 15 amino acids. In DNA form, the CDR3 reads TGTGCCTGGAGAAGTCTAGCGGGAGTTAGGTACGAGCAGTACTTC. Amino acids: CAWRSLAGVRYEQYF.

The J gene is TRBJ2-2, the V gene TRBV15; TRBD1 is a possible D gene (6 bases). V lost 0 bases and J lost 6, with 11 bases in between. This CDR3 region has 15 residues. Germline CDR1 and CDR2: LNHNV and YYDKDF (reference sequence). The CDR3 spells CATSREPGQPGELFF. The CDR3 nucleotides are TGTGCCACCAGCAGAGAACCGGGACAACCCGGGGAGCTGTTTTTT.

V and J are TRBV7-3 and TRBJ1-2, with D possibly TRBD1 on 5 matching bases. Germline assignment: CDR1 SGHTA and CDR2 FQGTGA. This CDR3 has 13 residues. The germline V and J ends were trimmed by 1 base and 6 bases, with 9 bases remaining between them. In DNA, the CDR3 is TGTGCCAGCAGCTTAAAGCCAGGGAATGGCTACACCTTC. Encoded protein: CASSLKPGNGYTF.

This chain links TRBV2 with TRBJ1-1, with D unresolved. Germline CDR1 reads SNHLY; CDR2 reads FYNNEI. This CDR3 has 13 amino acids. Trimming left V 7 bases short and J 1 base short, with 10 bases between. The CDR3 region has the DNA TGTGCCAGCACTGACACAAAGAACACTGAAGCTTTCTTT. Translation gives CASTDTKNTEAFF.